This T cell receptor beta chain was obtained from a study of breast tumors, draining lymph nodes, adjacent tissues. Study conclusions and caveats: Compared with basal-like, luminal-like tumors shared significantly more repertoire with nontumor tissue. Tumor TCR diversity was below lymph nodes but above nontumor tissue.

Of note for this clonotype: Its antigen is unknown. A much more abundant neighbour one base away suggests this may be a read error.

Trimming took off 2 bases at V and 6 bases at J, with 13 bases between the two ends. Germline V gene lookup returns CDR1 MNHEY and CDR2 SMNVEV (reference sequence). The CDR3 is made up of 14 amino acids. Axillary draining lymph nodes of breast cancer patients supplied the node samples. MiXCR was run by TCRdb on the multiplex PCR reads, yielding one entry per CDR3 protein. The data hold roughly 120,000 distinct CDR3 sequences, with less than 20% observed a single time. The chain links TRBV27 to TRBJ1-2, with TRBD1 as a possible D gene (5 bases). The TCR comes from a female donor with breast cancer. Some clones in this sample may be carry-over from other donors' samples. Specimen: axillary lymph node tissue. The CDR3 nucleotides read TGTGCCAGCAGTTTACCGGGCAGGGTCCATGGCTACACCTTC. Translated: CASSLPGRVHGYTF.